The clone carrying this TCR beta chain was found a few times. These data are taken from a study of blood T cell repertoires in COVID-19. The overall study: Collection of acute and convalescent COVID-19 samples took place in the United States, Italy and Spain. The cDNA or gDNA used as material had been derived from T cells, B-cell-depleted T cells, or PBMCs.

The CDR3 spans 14 residues. The germline gives CDR1 MDHEN, CDR2 SYDVKM. The V end lost 3 bases, the J end lost 5 bases, and 12 bases lay between the germline ends. In the authors' workflow: Scientists estimated how many nucleated cells there were by amplifying reference gene primers. Repertoires were generated with immunoSEQ multiplex PCR, while TCRdb's copy carries only in-frame clones and drops some. The V and J calls and clone size come from that table; D and trimming were worked out from the DNA. The table lists 55,000 to 80,000 clones, roughly 81% of them singletons. Sequenced: peripheral blood. This TCR was sampled from a human donor in a cohort sampled during active COVID-19. V usage is TRBV28 and J usage is TRBJ2-3; D is perhaps TRBD2 (5 bases). The CDR3 DNA follows: TGTGCCAGCAGTTTTAACTACGGGGTAGATACGCAGTATTTT. This translates into CASSFNYGVDTQYF.